Listed here are 23 T cell receptor beta chains from one sample, sequenced in a study of tumor and adjacent non-tumor tissue in lung cancer. Three rounds of nested PCR, following a modified ARM-PCR protocol, produced the TCRbeta library. A single record per CDR3 protein comes from TCRdb applying MiXCR to the multiplex PCR reads. The sample lists some 100,000 distinct CDR3 sequences, more than 60% seen once, with roughly 35% in the top ten. RNA was extracted from bulk tissue without any cell sorting. The source material was lung tumor tissue. These TCRs come from a woman aged 55-70 years with non-small cell lung cancer.

To note about this clonotype: At one of its ends the junction is not consistent with the germline gene, which may arise from a read error. The chain is built from TRBV28 and TRBJ1-5; D is uncertain. The CDR3 covers 14 residues. Germline V gene data show CDR1 as MDHEN and CDR2 as SYDVKM. The DNA of the CDR3 is TGCGCCAGCACCTTAGTTCAGGGCAATCAGCCCCAGCATTTT. Residues: CASTLVQGNQPQHF. The full variable domain, its missing parts supplied by reference TRBV28 and TRBJ1-5, is DVKVTQSSRYLVKRTGEKVFLECVQDMDHENMFWYRQDPGLGLRLIYFSYDVKMKEKGDIPEGYSVSREKKERFSLILESASTNQTSMYLCASTLVQGNQPQHFGDGTRLSIL.

This clonotype occurred a few times. The rearrangement links TRBV12-3 or TRBV12-4 to TRBJ1-5; no definite D call. This CDR3 comprises 12 residues. Trimming took off 6 bases at V and 1 base at J, with 4 bases between the two ends. As DNA, the CDR3 is TGTGCCAGCAGCGACAGCAATCAGCCCCAGCATTTT. This translates into CASSDSNQPQHF.

With regard to this clonotype: This could be a read error, since a much larger clone is one nucleotide away. The V and J genes are TRBV6-5 and TRBJ1-1; 11 bases line up with TRBD1. The CDR3 consists of 15 residues. Germline V CDR1 and CDR2: MNHEY, SVGAGI. The CDR3 protein is CASGYWGQGGTEAFF. CDR3 bases: TGTGCCAGCGGTTACTGGGGACAGGGGGGGACTGAAGCTTTCTTT.

Many counts were recorded for this clonotype. The rearrangement uses TRBV4-1 and TRBJ2-1; 9 bases agree with TRBD2. Germline trimming cut 1 base from V and 1 base from J; bases unmatched to any gene: 2. CDR1 and CDR2 from the germline V gene are MGHRA and YSYEKL. The CDR3 extends over 16 amino acids. The CDR3 nucleotides are TGCGCCAGCAGCCAAGCAAGCGGGAGGTCCTACAATGAGCAGTTCTTC. Translating it yields CASSQASGRSYNEQFF.

In the case of this clonotype: Being one base from a much bigger clone, this may be a read error. The conserved phenylalanine or tryptophan is not found at the CDR3 terminus, so this likely reflects a read error. The J gene is TRBJ1-2, the V gene TRBV6-1; D is unclear. The V end lost 4 bases, the J end lost 3 bases, and 9 bases lay between the germline ends. This CDR3 region has 13 residues. Germline CDR1 is MNHNS and CDR2 is SASEGT. This chain's CDR3 is CASSAEGDYGYTL. CDR3 DNA: TGTGCCAGCAGTGCTGAGGGTGACTATGGCTACACCTTA.

This sequence joins TRBV7-9 and TRBJ1-2, with a weak D call TRBD1 (5 bases). From germline, CDR1 is SEHNR and CDR2 FQNEAQ (reference sequence). This CDR3 is built from 14 residues. The V end lost 5 bases, the J end lost 12 bases, and 22 bases lay between the germline ends. The CDR3 reads CASSPKSRDWINTF. CDR3 coding DNA: TGTGCCAGCAGCCCGAAGTCCAGGGATTGGATCAACACCTTC.

For this clonotype: At one end, the junction sequence differs from germline, possibly due to a read error. This chain connects TRBV29-1 to TRBJ2-5; TRBD1 matches 7 bases. Germline-derived CDR1 and CDR2 are SQVTM and ANQGSEA. CDR3 size: 13 residues. CDR3 in amino acids: CSVTTGTLETQYF. The DNA of the CDR3 is TGTAGCGTGACGACAGGGACCCTAGAGACCCAGTACTTC.

This clonotype was seen a single time. A read error may account for a junction end that differs from germline. The V gene is TRBV6-5, the J gene TRBJ1-1; no firm D call. The CDR3 runs to 14 residues. Per the germline V gene, CDR1 is MNHEY and CDR2 is SVGAGI. The CDR3 DNA reads as TGCGGCAGCAGTTACTCGATATTACGGGGTGAAGCTTTCTTT. This codes for CGSSYSILRGEAFF.

Details on this clonotype: The CDR3 end shows no conserved phenylalanine or tryptophan, and so a read error is likely. V is TRBV11-2 and J is TRBJ1-6; no firm D call. V lost 5 bases and J lost 3, with 8 bases in between. The CDR3 runs 14 residues. Germline CDR1 is SGHAT and CDR2 is FQNNGV. The CDR3 spells CASSPGVYNSPLHY. CDR3 DNA: TGTGCCAGCAGCCCTGGGGTCTATAATTCACCCCTCCACTAT.

As concerns this clonotype: This may come from a read error, since a much larger clone is one base off. This rearrangement joins TRBV6-1 to TRBJ1-1; no reliable D call. In germline, CDR1 is MNHNS, CDR2 SASEGT. V lost 7 bases, J lost 5 bases, and 14 bases lay in between. This CDR3 has 13 amino acids. CDR3 loop: CASKDAPSTEAFF. CDR3 DNA: TGTGCCAGCAAGGATGCACCCTCGACTGAAGCTTTCTTT.

In this sample, this clonotype turned up many times. The chain couples TRBV20-1 to TRBJ1-2, with D possibly matching TRBD1 (5 bases). Trimming removed 2 bases at V and 1 base at J, with 29 bases between. CDR3 length equals 20 residues. Germline CDR1 and CDR2: DFQATT and SNEGSKA (reference sequence). The CDR3 DNA reads TGCAGTGCTAGACCAGCTCAGGGAACCCCACAATTCCCCCTTAACTATGGCTACACCTTC. It encodes CSARPAQGTPQFPLNYGYTF.

Comments on this clonotype: Since a much larger clone is just one base distant, this may be a read error. The chain links TRBV4-1 to TRBJ1-3; D ambiguous. The CDR3 contains 15 residues. Germline V gene data show CDR1 as MGHRA and CDR2 as YSYEKL. Trimming removed 5 bases from V and 0 bases from J, with 11 bases in between. The CDR3 nucleotides read TGCGCCAGCAGCACAGACCCTACCTCTGGAAACACCATATATTTT. It is translated as CASSTDPTSGNTIYF.

This clonotype was picked up one time. Sequence at one end of the junction differs from germline and may be a read error. The chain recombines TRBV29-1 with TRBJ2-4; D is unclear. The CDR3 length is 10 residues. Germline CDR1 reads SQVTM; CDR2 reads ANQGSEA. The CDR3 DNA reads TGCGGCGTGCATGGTGGCATTCAGTACTTC. It encodes CGVHGGIQYF.

As regards this clonotype: Compared with germline, one end of the junction differs, possibly owing to a read error. The chain recombines TRBV11-1 with TRBJ2-1; D uncertain. Per germline, CDR1 SGHAT and CDR2 FQDESV (reference sequence). The CDR3 has 15 residues. CDR3 residues: CASSLLGSGFNEQFF. In DNA form, the CDR3 reads TGTGCCAGCAGTTTATTGGGGTCAGGTTTCAATGAACAGTTCTTC. Filled out from reference TRBV11-1 and TRBJ2-1, the complete variable domain reads EAEVAQSPRYKITEKSQAVAFWCDPISGHATLYWYRQILGQGPELLVQFQDESVVDDSQLPKDRFSAERLKGVDSTLKIQPAELGDSAMYLCASSLLGSGFNEQFFGPGTRLTVL.

In its sample, this clonotype was seen a few times. V is TRBV11-2 and J is TRBJ2-1; 10 bases are shared with TRBD1. CDR1 is SGHAT and CDR2 is FQNNGV in the germline V gene. The CDR3 length is 14 residues. Here the CDR3 reads CVSSIGTGVLSKFF. The DNA of the CDR3 is TGTGTTAGCAGTATAGGGACAGGGGTCTTAAGTAAGTTCTTC.

A word on this clonotype: The junction departs from the called germline gene at one end, perhaps through a read error. The chain employs TRBV20-1 and TRBJ2-2; 9 positions agree with TRBD1. This CDR3 spans 15 amino acids. Germline V lookup: CDR1 DFQATT, CDR2 SNEGSKA (reference sequence). The CDR3 sequence is CSTRDPGQGAWDLFF. As DNA, the CDR3 is TGCAGTACTAGAGATCCGGGACAGGGAGCCTGGGATCTGTTTTTT.

The chain couples TRBV4-3 to TRBJ2-3, with TRBD2 as a possible D gene (5 bases). CDR3 length: 14 residues. The germline CDR1 and CDR2 sequences are LGHNA and YSLEER. Trimming removed 10 bases at V and 4 bases at J, with 18 bases between. DNA for the CDR3: TGCGCCACAAGCCAAGATAGGAGGCCAGATACGCAGTATTTT. Amino acid sequence: CATSQDRRPDTQYF.

Of note for this clonotype: The junction departs from the called germline gene at one end, perhaps through a read error. The chain recombines TRBV6-1 with TRBJ1-5; D perhaps matches TRBD1 (6 bases). The CDR3 covers 15 residues. Germline V gene sequence: CDR1 MNHNS, CDR2 SASEGT. The CDR3 DNA reads TGTGCCAGCAGTGAGGTCGACAGGAATCATCAGCCCAAGCGTTTT. Amino acid sequence: CASSEVDRNHQPKRF.

A note on this clonotype: An end of the junction does not agree with germline; a read error may underlie this. This chain links TRBV4-1 with TRBJ1-6; TRBD1 agrees at 8 bases. The CDR3 runs 16 residues. Germline V gene lookup returns CDR1 MGHRA and CDR2 YSYEKL. The CDR3: CVSSLLWTGMNSPLHF. CDR3 DNA sequence: TGCGTCAGCAGCCTACTGTGGACAGGGATGAATTCACCTCTCCACTTT.

On this clonotype: Given a much more abundant clone one base away, this may be a read error. This chain uses TRBV6-2 or TRBV6-3 with TRBJ2-5; D is unresolved. Trimming pared 5 bases from V and 2 bases from J, leaving 9 bases between. The CDR3 runs to 13 residues. The V gene's germline CDR1 is MNHEY and CDR2 SVGEGT. CDR3 sequence reads: CASSTVGQETQYF. CDR3 coding DNA: TGTGCCAGCAGTACCGTTGGGCAAGAGACCCAGTACTTC.

Of note for this clonotype: An end of the junction differs from the germline gene, which may be a read error. The rearrangement joins TRBV6-2 or TRBV6-3 to TRBJ1-2; D remains ambiguous. The V gene's germline CDR1 is MNHEY and CDR2 SVGEGT. The CDR3 is 14 residues long. The CDR3 reads CDSSYQDGGYGYTF. CDR3 nucleotide sequence: TGTGACAGCAGTTACCAGGACGGCGGCTATGGCTACACCTTC.

A note on this clonotype: With a much larger clone just one base away, this may be a read error. This chain connects TRBV6-5 to TRBJ1-1; the D gene is possibly TRBD1 (5 bases). In germline, CDR1 is MNHEY, CDR2 SVGAGI. The CDR3 extends over 15 amino acids. Trimming left V 0 bases short and J 1 base short, with 9 bases between. CDR3 sequence reads: CASSYSRVGNTEAFF. CDR3 DNA sequence: TGTGCCAGCAGTTACTCCAGGGTAGGGAACACTGAAGCTTTCTTT.

The CDR3 loop is CASSYGYTDEPQHF. The CDR3 DNA reads TGTGCCAGCAGTTACGGGTACACCGATGAGCCCCAGCATTTT. This chain links TRBV6-2 or TRBV6-3 with TRBJ1-5; D is unresolved. With 2 bases removed from V and 8 bases from J, the gap between germline ends came to 13 bases. The CDR3 is made up of 14 amino acids. Germline values: CDR1 MNHEY, CDR2 SVGEGT.